This T cell receptor beta chain is from a study of OX40 agonist ivuxolimab in advanced cancers. Looking at the study overall: Age averaged around 60 years (range about 20 to 80), and less than 85% were male. Overall study results and limits: There were, on average, more expanded clones in CD8+ T cells than in CD4+.

Autoimmune disease history or systemic immunosuppression led to patients being barred. This clone was observed a few times. The antigen remains unidentified. At the DNA level, this CDR3 is encoded by other sequences in the same sample as well. In germline, CDR1 is LNHDA, CDR2 SQIVND (reference sequence). This CDR3 comprises 13 residues. V gave up 4 bases and J gave up 4 bases, with 8 bases separating them. Libraries were prepared by immunoSEQ multiplex PCR; TCRdb keeps only in-frame clonotypes and omits some of them. Of tens of thousands of clones in the sample, 81% were seen once. This sequence originates from an adult with an advanced solid tumor such as melanoma, head and neck, liver or kidney cancer. The V gene is TRBV19, the J gene TRBJ1-5, with TRBD1 as a possible D gene (6 bases). Source: CD4+ or CD8+ T cells sorted from blood, taken in a trial of the OX40 agonist ivuxolimab. The CDR3 here is CASSKDSNQPQHF. CDR3 DNA sequence: TGTGCCAGTAGTAAGGACAGTAATCAGCCCCAGCATTTT.